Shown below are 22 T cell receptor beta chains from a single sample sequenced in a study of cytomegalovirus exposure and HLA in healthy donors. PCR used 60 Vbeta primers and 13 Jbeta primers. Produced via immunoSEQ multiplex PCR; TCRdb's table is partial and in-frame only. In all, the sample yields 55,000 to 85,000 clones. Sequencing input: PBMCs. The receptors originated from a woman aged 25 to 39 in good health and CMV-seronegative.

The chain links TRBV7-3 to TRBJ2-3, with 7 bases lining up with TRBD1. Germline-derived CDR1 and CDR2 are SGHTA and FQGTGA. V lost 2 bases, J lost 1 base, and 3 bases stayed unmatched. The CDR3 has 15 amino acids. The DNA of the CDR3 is TGTGCCAGCAGCTTAGGGACAGTGGGCACAGATACGCAGTATTTT. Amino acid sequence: CASSLGTVGTDTQYF.

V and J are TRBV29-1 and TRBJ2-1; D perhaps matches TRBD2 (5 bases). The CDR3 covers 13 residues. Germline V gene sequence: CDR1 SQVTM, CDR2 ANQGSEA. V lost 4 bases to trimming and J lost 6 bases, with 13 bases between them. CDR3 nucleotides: TGCAGCGTTGCCGGACTTAAGTTCAATGAGCAGTTCTTC. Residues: CSVAGLKFNEQFF.

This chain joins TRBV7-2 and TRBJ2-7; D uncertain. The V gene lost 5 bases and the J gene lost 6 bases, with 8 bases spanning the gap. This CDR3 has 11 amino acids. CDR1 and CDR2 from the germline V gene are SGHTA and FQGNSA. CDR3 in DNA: TGTGCCAGCAGCCTCGACTTCGAGCAGTACTTC. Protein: CASSLDFEQYF.

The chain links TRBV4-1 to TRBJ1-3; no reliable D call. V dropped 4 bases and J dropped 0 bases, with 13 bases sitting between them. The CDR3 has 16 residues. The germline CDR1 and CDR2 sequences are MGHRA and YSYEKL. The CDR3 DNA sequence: TGCGCCAGCAGCCCCGACGACTACATCTCTGGAAACACCATATATTTT. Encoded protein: CASSPDDYISGNTIYF.

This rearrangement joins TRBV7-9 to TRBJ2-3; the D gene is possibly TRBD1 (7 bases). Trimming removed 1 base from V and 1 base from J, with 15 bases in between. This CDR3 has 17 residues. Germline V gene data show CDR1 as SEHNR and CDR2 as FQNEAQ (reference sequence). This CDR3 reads CASSLVRGEFGTDTQYF. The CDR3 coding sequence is TGTGCCAGCAGCTTAGTCAGGGGGGAGTTCGGCACAGATACGCAGTATTTT. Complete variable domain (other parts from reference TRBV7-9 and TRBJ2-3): DTGVSQNPRHKITKRGQNVTFRCDPISEHNRLYWYRQTLGQGPEFLTYFQNEAQLEKSRLLSDRFSAERPKGSFSTLEIQRTEQGDSAMYLCASSLVRGEFGTDTQYFGPGTRLTVL.

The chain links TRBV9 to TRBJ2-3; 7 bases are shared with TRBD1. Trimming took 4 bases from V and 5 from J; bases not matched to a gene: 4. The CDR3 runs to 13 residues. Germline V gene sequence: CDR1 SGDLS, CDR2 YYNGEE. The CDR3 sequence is CASSPRTGDTQYF. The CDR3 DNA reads TGTGCCAGCAGCCCCAGGACAGGAGATACGCAGTATTTT.

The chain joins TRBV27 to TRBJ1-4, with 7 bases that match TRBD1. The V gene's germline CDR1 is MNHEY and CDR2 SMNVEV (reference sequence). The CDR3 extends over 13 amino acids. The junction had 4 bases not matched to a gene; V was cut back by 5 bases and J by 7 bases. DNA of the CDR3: TGTGCCAGCAGTCCCCGGACAGGTGAAAAACTGTTTTTT. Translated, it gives CASSPRTGEKLFF.

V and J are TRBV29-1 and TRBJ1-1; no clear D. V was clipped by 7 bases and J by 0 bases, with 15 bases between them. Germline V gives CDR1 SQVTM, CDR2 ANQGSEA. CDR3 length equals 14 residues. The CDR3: CSALWRNLNTEAFF. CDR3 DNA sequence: TGCAGCGCCCTGTGGCGGAATTTGAACACTGAAGCTTTCTTT.

The CDR3 DNA is TGTGCCAGTAGTATAGGACAGACGAACACCGGGGAGCTGTTTTTT. It specifies CASSIGQTNTGELFF. The chain is built from TRBV19 and TRBJ2-2, with TRBD1 as a possible D gene (5 bases). Germline V gives CDR1 LNHDA, CDR2 SQIVND (reference sequence). This CDR3 has 15 residues. V was pared by 1 base and J by 0 bases, with 6 bases between.

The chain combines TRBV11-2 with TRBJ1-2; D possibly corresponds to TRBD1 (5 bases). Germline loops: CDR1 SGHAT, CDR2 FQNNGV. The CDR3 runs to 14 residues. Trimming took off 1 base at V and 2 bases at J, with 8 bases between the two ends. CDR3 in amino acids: CASSLARVNYGYTF. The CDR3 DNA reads TGTGCCAGCAGCTTAGCCAGGGTCAACTATGGCTACACCTTC.

Written as DNA, the CDR3 is TGTGCCAGCGGTAACAACAGGGGAGGCACTGAAGCTTTCTTT. It codes for CASGNNRGGTEAFF. The gene calls are TRBV7-9 and TRBJ1-1; 7 bases are shared with TRBD1. From germline, CDR1 is SEHNR and CDR2 FQNEAQ (reference sequence). V shed 8 bases, J shed 4 bases, and the junction held 10 bases outside the gene matches. The CDR3 is 14 residues long.

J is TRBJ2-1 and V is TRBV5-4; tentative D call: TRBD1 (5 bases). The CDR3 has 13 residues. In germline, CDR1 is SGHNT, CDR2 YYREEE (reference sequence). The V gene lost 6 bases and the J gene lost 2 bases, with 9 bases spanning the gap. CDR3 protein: CASTQGAYNEQFF. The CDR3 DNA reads TGTGCCAGCACCCAAGGGGCCTACAATGAGCAGTTCTTC.

CDR3 in DNA: TGCGCCAGCAACAGGGACAGGGAACACTATGGCTACACCTTC. It is translated as CASNRDREHYGYTF. This chain uses TRBV5-1 with TRBJ1-2, with 9 bases lining up with TRBD1. Germline V gene sequence: CDR1 SGHRS, CDR2 YFSETQ. The CDR3 consists of 14 residues. The trim removed 6 bases at V and 3 bases at J, leaving 6 bases unmatched. Variable domain in full (rest from reference TRBV5-1 and TRBJ1-2): KAGVTQTPRYLIKTRGQQVTLSCSPISGHRSVSWYQQTPGQGLQFLFEYFSETQRNKGNFPGRFSGRQFSNSRSEMNVSTLELGDSALYLCASNRDREHYGYTFGSGTRLTVV.

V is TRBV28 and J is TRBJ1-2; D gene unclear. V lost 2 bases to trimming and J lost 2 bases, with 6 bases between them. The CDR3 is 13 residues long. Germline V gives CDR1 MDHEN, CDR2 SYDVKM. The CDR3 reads CASSLGQNYGYTF. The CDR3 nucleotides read TGTGCCAGCAGTTTAGGGCAGAACTATGGCTACACCTTC.

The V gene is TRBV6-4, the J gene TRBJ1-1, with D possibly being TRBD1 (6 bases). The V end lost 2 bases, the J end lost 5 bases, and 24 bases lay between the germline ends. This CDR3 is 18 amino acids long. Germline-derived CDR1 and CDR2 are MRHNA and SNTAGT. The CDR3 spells CASSDLAGAPLTGTEAFF. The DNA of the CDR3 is TGTGCCAGCAGTGACCTGGCAGGGGCCCCACTCACAGGGACTGAAGCTTTCTTT.

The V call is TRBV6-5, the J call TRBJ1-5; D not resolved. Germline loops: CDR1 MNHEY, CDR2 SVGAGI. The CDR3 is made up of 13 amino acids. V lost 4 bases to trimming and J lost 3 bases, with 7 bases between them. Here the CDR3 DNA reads TGTGCCAGCAGTTGGCAGTCCAATCAGCCCCAGCATTTT. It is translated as CASSWQSNQPQHF.

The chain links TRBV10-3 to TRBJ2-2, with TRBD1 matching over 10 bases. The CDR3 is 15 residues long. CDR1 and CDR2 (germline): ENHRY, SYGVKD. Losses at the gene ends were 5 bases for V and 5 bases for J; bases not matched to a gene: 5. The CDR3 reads CAISPGTGETGELFF. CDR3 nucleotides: TGTGCCATCAGTCCCGGGACAGGGGAAACCGGGGAGCTGTTTTTT.

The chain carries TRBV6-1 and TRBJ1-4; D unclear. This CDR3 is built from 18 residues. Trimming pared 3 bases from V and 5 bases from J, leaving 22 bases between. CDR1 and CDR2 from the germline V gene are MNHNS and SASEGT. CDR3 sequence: CASSDCPSLLVDNEKLFF. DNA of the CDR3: TGTGCCAGCAGTGACTGTCCAAGTCTCCTAGTCGACAATGAAAAACTGTTTTTT.

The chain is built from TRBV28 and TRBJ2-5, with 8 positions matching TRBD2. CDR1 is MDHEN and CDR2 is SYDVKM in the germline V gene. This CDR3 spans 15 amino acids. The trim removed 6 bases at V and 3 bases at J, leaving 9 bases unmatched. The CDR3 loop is CASRTGGGPEETQYF. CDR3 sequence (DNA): TGTGCCAGCAGAACGGGGGGGGGCCCAGAAGAGACCCAGTACTTC. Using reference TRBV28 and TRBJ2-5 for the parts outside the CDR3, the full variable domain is DVKVTQSSRYLVKRTGEKVFLECVQDMDHENMFWYRQDPGLGLRLIYFSYDVKMKEKGDIPEGYSVSREKKERFSLILESASTNQTSMYLCASRTGGGPEETQYFGPGTRLLVL.

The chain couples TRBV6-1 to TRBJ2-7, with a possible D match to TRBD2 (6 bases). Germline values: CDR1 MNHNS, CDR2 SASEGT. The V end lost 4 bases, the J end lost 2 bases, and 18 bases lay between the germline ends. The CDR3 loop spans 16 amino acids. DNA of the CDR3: TGTGCCAGCAGTGGCCGGGGAGGACGGAAAACCTACGAGCAGTACTTC. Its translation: CASSGRGGRKTYEQYF.

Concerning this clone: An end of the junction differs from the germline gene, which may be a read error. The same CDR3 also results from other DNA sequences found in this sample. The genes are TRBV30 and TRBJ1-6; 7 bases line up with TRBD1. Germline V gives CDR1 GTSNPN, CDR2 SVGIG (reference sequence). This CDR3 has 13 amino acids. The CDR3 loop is CAWRKDRASPLHF. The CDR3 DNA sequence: TGTGCCTGGAGAAAAGACAGGGCTTCACCCCTACACTTT.

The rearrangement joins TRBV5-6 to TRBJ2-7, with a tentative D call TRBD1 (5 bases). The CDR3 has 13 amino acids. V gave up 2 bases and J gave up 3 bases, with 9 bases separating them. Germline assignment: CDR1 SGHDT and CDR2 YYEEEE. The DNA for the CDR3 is TGTGCCAGCAGCTTACAGGAACACTACGAGCAGTACTTC. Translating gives CASSLQEHYEQYF.